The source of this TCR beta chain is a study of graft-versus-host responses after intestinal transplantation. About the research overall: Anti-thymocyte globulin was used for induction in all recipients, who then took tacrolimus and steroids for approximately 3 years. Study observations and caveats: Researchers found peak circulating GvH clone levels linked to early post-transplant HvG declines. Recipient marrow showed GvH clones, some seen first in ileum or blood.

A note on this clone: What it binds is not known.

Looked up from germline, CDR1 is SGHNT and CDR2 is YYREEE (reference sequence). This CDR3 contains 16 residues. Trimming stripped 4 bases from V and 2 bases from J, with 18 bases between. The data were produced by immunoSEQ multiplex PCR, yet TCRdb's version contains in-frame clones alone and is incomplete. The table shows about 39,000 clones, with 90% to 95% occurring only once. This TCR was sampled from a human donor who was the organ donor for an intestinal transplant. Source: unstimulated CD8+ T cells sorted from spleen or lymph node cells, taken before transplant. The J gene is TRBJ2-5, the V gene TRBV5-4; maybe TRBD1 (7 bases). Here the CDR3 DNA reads TGTGCCAGCAGCACCGGACAGGAGGGGATTCAAGAGACCCAGTACTTC. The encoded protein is CASSTGQEGIQETQYF. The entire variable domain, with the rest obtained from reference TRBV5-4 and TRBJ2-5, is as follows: ETGVTQSPTHLIKTRGQQVTLRCSSQSGHNTVSWYQQALGQGPQFIFQYYREEENGRGNFPPRFSGLQFPNYSSELNVNALELDDSALYLCASSTGQEGIQETQYFGPGTRLLVL.